This T cell receptor beta chain derives from a study of a mutant IDH1 vaccine in newly diagnosed glioma. The CDR3 spans 16 residues. Trimming took off 0 bases at V and 0 bases at J, with 8 bases between the two ends. The V gene's germline CDR1 is SEHNR and CDR2 FQNEAQ (reference sequence). The time point: week 11, during vaccination. One vaccine dose held 300 ug of mutant IDH1 20-mer peptide and came with topical imiquimod. This clone came up a few times. Its antigen is undetermined. Clones were read by immunoSEQ multiplex PCR, and TCRdb kept only the in-frame ones, dropping some. Found here are some 64,000 clones, 75% to 90% of them singletons; the top ten hold approximately 5.9%.

V gene TRBV7-9 combines with J gene TRBJ2-2; the D is unclear. Sample: PBMCs, taken from a glioma patient whose treatment included an IDH1 peptide vaccine. The TCR was taken from a man aged 45-60 years with glioma. Written as DNA, the CDR3 is TGTGCCAGCAGCTTAGCTCAGCTGCCGAACACCGGGGAGCTGTTTTTT. Protein: CASSLAQLPNTGELFF.